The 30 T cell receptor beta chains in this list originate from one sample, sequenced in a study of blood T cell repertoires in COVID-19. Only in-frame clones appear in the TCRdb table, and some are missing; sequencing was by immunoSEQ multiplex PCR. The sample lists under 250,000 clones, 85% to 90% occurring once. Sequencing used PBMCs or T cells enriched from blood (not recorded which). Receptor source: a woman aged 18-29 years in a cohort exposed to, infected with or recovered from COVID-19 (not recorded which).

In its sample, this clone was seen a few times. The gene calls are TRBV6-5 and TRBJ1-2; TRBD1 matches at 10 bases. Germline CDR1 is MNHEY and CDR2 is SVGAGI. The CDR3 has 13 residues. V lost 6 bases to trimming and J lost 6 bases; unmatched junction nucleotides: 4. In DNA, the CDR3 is TGTGCCAGCAGCCTGGGACAGGGGAATGGCTACACCTTC. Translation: CASSLGQGNGYTF.

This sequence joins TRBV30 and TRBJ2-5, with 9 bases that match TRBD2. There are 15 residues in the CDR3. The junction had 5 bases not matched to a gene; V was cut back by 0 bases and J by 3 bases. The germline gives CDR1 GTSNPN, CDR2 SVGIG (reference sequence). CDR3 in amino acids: CAWSVASGRKETQYF. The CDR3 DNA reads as TGTGCCTGGAGTGTGGCCAGCGGGAGGAAAGAGACCCAGTACTTC.

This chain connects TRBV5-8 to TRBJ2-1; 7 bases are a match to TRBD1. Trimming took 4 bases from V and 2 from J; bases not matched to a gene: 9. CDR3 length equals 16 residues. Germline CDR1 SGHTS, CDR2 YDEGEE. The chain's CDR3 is CASSDMEGGTYNEQFF. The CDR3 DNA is TGTGCCAGCAGCGACATGGAAGGGGGCACCTACAATGAGCAGTTCTTC. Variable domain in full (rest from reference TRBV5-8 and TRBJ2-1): EAGVTQSPTHLIKTRGQQATLRCSPISGHTSVYWYQQALGLGLQFLLWYDEGEERNRGNFPPRFSGRQFPNYSSELNVNALELEDSALYLCASSDMEGGTYNEQFFGPGTRLTVL.

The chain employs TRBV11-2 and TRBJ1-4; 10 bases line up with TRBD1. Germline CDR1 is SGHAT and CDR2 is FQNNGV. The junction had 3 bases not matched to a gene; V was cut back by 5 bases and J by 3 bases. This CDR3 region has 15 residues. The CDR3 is CASSPTGGSNEKLFF. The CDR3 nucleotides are TGTGCCAGCAGCCCGACAGGGGGCTCTAATGAAAAACTGTTTTTT. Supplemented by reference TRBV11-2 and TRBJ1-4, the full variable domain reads EAGVAQSPRYKIIEKRQSVAFWCNPISGHATLYWYQQILGQGPKLLIQFQNNGVVDDSQLPKDRFSAERLKGVDSTLKIQPAKLEDSAVYLCASSPTGGSNEKLFFGSGTQLSVL.

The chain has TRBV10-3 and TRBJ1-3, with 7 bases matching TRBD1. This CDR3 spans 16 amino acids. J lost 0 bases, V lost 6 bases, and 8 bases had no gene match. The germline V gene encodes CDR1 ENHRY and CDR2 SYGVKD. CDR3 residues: CAISGADRASGNTIYF. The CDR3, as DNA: TGTGCCATCAGCGGAGCTGACAGGGCCTCTGGAAACACCATATATTTT.

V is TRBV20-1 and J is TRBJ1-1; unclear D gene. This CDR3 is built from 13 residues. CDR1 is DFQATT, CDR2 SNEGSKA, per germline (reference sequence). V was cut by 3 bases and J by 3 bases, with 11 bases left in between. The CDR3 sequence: CSASNLADTEAFF. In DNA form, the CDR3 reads TGCAGTGCTAGTAACTTGGCGGACACTGAAGCTTTCTTT.

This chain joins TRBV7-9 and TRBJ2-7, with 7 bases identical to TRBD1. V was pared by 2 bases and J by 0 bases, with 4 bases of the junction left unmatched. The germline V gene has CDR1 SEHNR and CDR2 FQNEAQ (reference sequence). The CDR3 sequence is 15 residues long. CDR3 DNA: TGTGCCAGCAGCTTACCACAGGGGTCCTCCTACGAGCAGTACTTC. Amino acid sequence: CASSLPQGSSYEQYF.

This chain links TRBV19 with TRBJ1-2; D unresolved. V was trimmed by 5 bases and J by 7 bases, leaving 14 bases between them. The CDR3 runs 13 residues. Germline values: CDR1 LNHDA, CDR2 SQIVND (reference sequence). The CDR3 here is CASSPRTAGGYTF. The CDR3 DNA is TGTGCCAGTAGTCCTAGGACTGCAGGTGGCTACACCTTC.

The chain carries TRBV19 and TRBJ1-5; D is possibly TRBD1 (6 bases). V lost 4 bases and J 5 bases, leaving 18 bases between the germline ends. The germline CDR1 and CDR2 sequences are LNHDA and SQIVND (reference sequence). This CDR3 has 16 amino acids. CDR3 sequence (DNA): TGTGCCAGTAGTAGGGCACAGGGAGGGTTCGATCAGCCCCAGCATTTT. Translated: CASSRAQGGFDQPQHF.

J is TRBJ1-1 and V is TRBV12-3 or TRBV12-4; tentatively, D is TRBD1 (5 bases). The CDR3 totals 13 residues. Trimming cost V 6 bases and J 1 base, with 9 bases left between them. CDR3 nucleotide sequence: TGTGCCAGCAGCTTGACAGCGAACACTGAAGCTTTCTTT. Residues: CASSLTANTEAFF.

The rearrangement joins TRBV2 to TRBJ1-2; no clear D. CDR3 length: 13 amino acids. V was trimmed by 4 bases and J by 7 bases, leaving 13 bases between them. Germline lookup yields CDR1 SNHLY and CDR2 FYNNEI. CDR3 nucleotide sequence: TGTGCCAGCAGTGCGAGAAGCCCTCGTGGCTACACCTTC. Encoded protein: CASSARSPRGYTF.

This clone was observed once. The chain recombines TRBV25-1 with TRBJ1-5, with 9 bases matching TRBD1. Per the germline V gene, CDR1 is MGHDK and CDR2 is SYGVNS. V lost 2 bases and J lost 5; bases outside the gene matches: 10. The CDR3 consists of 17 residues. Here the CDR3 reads CASSERDREIFDQPQHF. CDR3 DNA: TGTGCCAGCAGTGAACGGGACAGGGAGATTTTCGATCAGCCCCAGCATTTT.

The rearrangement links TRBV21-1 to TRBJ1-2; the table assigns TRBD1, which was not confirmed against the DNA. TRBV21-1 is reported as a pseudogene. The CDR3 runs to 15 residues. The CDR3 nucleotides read TGTGCCAGCAGCAAAGGTGGCAGGGAAATCTATGGCTACACCTTC. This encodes CASSKGGREIYGYTF.

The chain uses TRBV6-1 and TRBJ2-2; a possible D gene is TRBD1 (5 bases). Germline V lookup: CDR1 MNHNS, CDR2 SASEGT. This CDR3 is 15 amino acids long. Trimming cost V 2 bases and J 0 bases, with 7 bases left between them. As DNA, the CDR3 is TGTGCCAGCAGTGAATTAGGGGCGAACACCGGGGAGCTGTTTTTT. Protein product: CASSELGANTGELFF.

CDR3 loop: CATGGTYNEQFF. The DNA for the CDR3 is TGTGCCACGGGAGGGACCTACAATGAGCAGTTCTTC. The J gene is TRBJ2-1, the V gene TRBV19; 8 bases align to TRBD2. The CDR3 contains 12 residues. V lost 10 bases to trimming and J lost 2 bases; unmatched junction nucleotides: 1. Looked up from germline, CDR1 is LNHDA and CDR2 is SQIVND (reference sequence).

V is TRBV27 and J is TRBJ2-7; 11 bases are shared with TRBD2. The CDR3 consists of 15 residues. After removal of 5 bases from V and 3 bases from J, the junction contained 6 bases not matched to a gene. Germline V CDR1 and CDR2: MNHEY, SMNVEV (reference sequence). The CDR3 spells CASSRTSGSHYEQYF. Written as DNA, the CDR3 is TGTGCCAGCAGTCGAACTAGCGGGAGTCACTACGAGCAGTACTTC.

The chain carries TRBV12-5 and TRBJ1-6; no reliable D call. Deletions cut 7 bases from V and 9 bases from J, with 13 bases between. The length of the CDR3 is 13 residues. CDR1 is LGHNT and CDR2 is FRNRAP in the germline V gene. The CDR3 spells CASAPLSSSPLHF. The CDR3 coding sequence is TGTGCTAGTGCTCCCCTTTCGAGTTCACCCCTCCACTTT. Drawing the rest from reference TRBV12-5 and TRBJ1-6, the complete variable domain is DARVTQTPRHKVTEMGQEVTMRCQPILGHNTVFWYRQTMMQGLELLAYFRNRAPLDDSGMPKDRFSAEMPDATLATLKIQPSEPRDSAVYFCASAPLSSSPLHFGNGTRLTVT.

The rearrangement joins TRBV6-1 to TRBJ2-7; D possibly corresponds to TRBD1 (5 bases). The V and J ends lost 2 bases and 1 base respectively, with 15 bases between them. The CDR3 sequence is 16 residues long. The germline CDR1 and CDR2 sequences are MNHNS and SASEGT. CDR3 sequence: CASSEQVGRGSYEQYF. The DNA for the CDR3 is TGTGCCAGCAGTGAACAAGTGGGAAGGGGTTCCTACGAGCAGTACTTC.

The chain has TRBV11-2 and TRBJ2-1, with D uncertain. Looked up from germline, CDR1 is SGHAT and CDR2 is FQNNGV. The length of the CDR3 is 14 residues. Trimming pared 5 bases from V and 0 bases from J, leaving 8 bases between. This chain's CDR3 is CASSPRLSYNEQFF. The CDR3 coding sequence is TGTGCCAGCAGCCCGCGACTCTCCTACAATGAGCAGTTCTTC. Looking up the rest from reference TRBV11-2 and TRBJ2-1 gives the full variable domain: EAGVAQSPRYKIIEKRQSVAFWCNPISGHATLYWYQQILGQGPKLLIQFQNNGVVDDSQLPKDRFSAERLKGVDSTLKIQPAKLEDSAVYLCASSPRLSYNEQFFGPGTRLTVL.

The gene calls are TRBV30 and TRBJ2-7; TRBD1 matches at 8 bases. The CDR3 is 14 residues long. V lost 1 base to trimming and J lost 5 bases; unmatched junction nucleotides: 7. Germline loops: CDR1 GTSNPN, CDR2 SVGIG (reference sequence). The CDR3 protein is CAWSGGTGFDEQYF. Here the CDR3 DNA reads TGTGCCTGGAGTGGCGGGACAGGTTTCGACGAGCAGTACTTC.

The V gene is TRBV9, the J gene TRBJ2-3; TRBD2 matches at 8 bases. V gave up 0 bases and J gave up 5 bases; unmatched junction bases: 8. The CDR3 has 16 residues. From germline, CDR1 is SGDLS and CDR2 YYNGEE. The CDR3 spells CASSVDRGGFIDTQYF. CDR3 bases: TGTGCCAGCAGCGTAGATCGGGGGGGCTTTATAGATACGCAGTATTTT.

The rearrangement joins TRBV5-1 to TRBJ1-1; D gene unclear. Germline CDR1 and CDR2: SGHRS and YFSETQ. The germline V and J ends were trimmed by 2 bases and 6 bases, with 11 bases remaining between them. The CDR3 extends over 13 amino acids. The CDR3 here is CASSLESSPEAFF. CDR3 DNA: TGCGCCAGCAGCTTAGAGAGTTCGCCTGAAGCTTTCTTT.

CDR3 in amino acids: CAWSVGTSGMYEQYF. CDR3 in DNA: TGTGCCTGGAGTGTCGGGACTAGCGGGATGTACGAGCAGTACTTC. The V call is TRBV30, the J call TRBJ2-7, with TRBD2 identical over 13 bases. The V gene's germline CDR1 is GTSNPN and CDR2 SVGIG (reference sequence). After removal of 0 bases from V and 4 bases from J, the junction contained 3 bases not matched to a gene. The CDR3 is 15 amino acids.

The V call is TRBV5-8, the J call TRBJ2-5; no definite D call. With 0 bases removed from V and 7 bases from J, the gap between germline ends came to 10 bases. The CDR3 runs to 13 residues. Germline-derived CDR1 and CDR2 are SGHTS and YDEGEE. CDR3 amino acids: CASSLVSPGTQYF. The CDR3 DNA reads TGTGCCAGCAGCTTGGTTTCCCCAGGGACCCAGTACTTC.

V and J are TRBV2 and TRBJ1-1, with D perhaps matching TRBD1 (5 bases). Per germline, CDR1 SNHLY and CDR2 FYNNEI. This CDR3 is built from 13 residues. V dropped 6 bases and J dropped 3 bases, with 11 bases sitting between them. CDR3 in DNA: TGTGCCAGCAGCGTGACAGTATACACTGAAGCTTTCTTT. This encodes CASSVTVYTEAFF.

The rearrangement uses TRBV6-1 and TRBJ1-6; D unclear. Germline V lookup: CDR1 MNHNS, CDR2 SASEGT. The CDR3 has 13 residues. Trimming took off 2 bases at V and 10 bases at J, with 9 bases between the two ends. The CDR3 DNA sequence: TGTGCCAGCAGTGAACGTGGGAGCTCACCCCTCCACTTT. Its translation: CASSERGSSPLHF.

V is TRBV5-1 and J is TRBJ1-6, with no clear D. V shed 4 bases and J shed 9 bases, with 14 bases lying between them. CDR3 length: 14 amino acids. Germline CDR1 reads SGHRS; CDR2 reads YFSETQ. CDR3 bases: TGCGCCAGCAGCCTATCACCCCAAATTTCACCCCTCCACTTT. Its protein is CASSLSPQISPLHF.

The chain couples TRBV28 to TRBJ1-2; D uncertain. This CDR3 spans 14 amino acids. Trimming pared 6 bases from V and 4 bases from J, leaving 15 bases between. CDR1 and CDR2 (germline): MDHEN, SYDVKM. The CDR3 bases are TGTGCCAGCAGCAGCCAGGCAGGTACCTATGGCTACACCTTC. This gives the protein CASSSQAGTYGYTF.

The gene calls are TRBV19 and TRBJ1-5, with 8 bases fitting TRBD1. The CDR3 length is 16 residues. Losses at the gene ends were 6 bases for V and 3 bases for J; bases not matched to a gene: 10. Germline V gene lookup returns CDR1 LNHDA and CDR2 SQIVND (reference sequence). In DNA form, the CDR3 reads TGTGCCAGTAGAAGAATAGACAGGGGAATCAATCAGCCCCAGCATTTT. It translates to CASRRIDRGINQPQHF.

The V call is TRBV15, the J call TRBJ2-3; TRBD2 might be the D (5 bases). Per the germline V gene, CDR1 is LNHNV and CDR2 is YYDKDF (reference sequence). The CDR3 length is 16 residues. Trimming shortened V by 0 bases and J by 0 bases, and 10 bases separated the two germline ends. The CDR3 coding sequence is TGTGCCACCAGCAGAGAGGTCGGCGGGAGCACAGATACGCAGTATTTT. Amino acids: CATSREVGGSTDTQYF. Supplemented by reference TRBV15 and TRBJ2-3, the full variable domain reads DAMVIQNPRYQVTQFGKPVTLSCSQTLNHNVMYWYQQKSSQAPKLLFHYYDKDFNNEADTPDNFQSRRPNTSFCFLDIRSPGLGDTAMYLCATSREVGGSTDTQYFGPGTRLTVL.